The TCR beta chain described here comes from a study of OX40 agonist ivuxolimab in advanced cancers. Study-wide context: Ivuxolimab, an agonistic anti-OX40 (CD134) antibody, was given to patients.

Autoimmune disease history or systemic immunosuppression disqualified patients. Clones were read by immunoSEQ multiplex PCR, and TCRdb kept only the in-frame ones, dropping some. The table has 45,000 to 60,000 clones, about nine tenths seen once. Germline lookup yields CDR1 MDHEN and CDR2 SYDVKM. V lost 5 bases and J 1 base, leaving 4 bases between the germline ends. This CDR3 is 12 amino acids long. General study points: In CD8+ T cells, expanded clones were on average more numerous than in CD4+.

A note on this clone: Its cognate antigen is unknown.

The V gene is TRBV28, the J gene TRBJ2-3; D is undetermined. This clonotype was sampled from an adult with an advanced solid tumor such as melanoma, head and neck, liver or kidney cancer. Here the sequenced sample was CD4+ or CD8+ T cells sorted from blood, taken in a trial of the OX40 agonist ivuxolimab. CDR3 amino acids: CASSTRTDTQYF. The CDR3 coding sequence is TGTGCCAGCAGTACTCGCACAGATACGCAGTATTTT.